The clone carrying this T cell receptor (beta chain) appeared a few times. Its antigen is not known. The sample originates from a study of T-cell memory formation after mild COVID-19. Findings and limits, study-wide: CD4+ contracting clones were found mainly in CM and EM, and CD8+ ones in EMRA.

V was cut by 3 bases and J by 10 bases, with 12 bases left in between. This CDR3 has 12 residues. The germline gives CDR1 KGHSH, CDR2 LQKENI. Via MiXCR, TCRdb re-called the 5' RACE reads, giving one row per CDR3 protein. The sample consists of about 470,000 distinct CDR3 sequences, approximately 25% of them appearing once. V gene TRBV18 combines with J gene TRBJ1-1; D gene unclear. This TCR was recovered from an adult woman who had mild COVID-19 (a few samples of this study predate the infection). Cell type and time point are not known. The sample taken for sequencing was PBMCs or a T cell subset sorted from them (not recorded which). CDR3 loop: CASSPVRGRAFF. In nucleotides, the CDR3 is TGTGCCAGCTCACCGGTAAGAGGGAGAGCTTTCTTT.